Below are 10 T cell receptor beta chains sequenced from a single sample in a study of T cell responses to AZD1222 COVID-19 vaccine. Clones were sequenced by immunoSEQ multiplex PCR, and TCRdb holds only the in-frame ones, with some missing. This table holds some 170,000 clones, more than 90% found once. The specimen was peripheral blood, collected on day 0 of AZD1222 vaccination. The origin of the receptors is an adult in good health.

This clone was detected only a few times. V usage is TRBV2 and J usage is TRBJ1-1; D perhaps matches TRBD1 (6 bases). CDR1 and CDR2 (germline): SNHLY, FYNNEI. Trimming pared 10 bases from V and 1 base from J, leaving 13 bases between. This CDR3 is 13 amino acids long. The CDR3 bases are TGTGCCACCCGACAGGAGACGAACACTGAAGCTTTCTTT. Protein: CATRQETNTEAFF.

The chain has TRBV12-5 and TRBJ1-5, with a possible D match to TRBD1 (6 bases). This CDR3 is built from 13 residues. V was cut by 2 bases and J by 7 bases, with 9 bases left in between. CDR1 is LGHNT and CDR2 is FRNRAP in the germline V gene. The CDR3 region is CASGLTGPQPQHF. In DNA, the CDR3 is TGTGCTAGTGGTTTGACAGGGCCCCAGCCCCAGCATTTT.

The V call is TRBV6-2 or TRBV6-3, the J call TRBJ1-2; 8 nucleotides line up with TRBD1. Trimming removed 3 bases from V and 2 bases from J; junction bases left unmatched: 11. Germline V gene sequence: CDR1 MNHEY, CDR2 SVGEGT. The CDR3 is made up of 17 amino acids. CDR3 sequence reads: CASSYRLGNRGNYGYTF. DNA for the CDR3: TGTGCCAGCAGTTATAGACTCGGCAACAGGGGGAACTATGGCTACACCTTC.

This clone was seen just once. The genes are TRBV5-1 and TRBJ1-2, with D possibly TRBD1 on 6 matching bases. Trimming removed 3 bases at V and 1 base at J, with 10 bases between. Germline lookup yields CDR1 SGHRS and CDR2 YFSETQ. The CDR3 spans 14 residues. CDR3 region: CASSSGQLNYGYTF. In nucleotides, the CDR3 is TGCGCCAGCAGCTCCGGACAGCTTAACTATGGCTACACCTTC.

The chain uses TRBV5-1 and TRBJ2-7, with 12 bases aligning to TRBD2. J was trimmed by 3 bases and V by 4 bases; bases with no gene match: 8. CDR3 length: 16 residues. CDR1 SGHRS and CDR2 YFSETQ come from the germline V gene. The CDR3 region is CASSPDGLAGFYEQYF. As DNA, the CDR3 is TGCGCCAGCAGCCCGGACGGACTAGCGGGGTTCTACGAGCAGTACTTC.

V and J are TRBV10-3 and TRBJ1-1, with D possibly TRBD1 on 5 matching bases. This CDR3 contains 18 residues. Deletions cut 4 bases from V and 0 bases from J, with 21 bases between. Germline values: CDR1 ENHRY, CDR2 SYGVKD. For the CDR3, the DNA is TGTGCCATCAGTGGGGAGAACAAGGCAGGGATGATGAACACTGAAGCTTTCTTT. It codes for CAISGENKAGMMNTEAFF.

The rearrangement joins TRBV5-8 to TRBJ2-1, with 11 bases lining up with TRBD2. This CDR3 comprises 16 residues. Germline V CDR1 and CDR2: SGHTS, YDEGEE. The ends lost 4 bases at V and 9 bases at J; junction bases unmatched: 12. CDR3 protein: CASSPAGLAEIGEQFF. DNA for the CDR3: TGTGCCAGCAGCCCCGCGGGACTAGCGGAAATCGGTGAGCAGTTCTTC. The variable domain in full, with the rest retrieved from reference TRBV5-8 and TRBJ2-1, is EAGVTQSPTHLIKTRGQQATLRCSPISGHTSVYWYQQALGLGLQFLLWYDEGEERNRGNFPPRFSGRQFPNYSSELNVNALELEDSALYLCASSPAGLAEIGEQFFGPGTRLTVL.

The CDR3 protein is CASSYGVLAGPSTDTQYF. CDR3 nucleotides: TGTGCCAGCAGTTACGGAGTACTGGCGGGACCTAGCACAGATACGCAGTATTTT. V and J are TRBV6-2 or TRBV6-3 and TRBJ2-3, with a weak D call TRBD2 (6 bases). Germline-derived CDR1 and CDR2 are MNHEY and SVGEGT. Trimming removed 2 bases from V and 0 bases from J, with 18 bases in between. This CDR3 comprises 18 residues.

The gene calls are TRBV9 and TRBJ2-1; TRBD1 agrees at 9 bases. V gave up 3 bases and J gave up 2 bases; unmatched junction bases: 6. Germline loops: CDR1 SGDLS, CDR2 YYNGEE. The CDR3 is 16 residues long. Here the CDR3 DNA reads TGTGCCAGCAGCGGATACGGGACAGGGACCTACAATGAGCAGTTCTTC. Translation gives CASSGYGTGTYNEQFF.

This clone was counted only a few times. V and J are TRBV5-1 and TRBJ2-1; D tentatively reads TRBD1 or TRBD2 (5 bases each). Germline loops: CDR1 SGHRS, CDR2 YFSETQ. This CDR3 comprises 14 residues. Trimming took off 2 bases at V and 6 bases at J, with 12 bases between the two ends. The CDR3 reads CASSFEGRRNEQFF. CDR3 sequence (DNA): TGCGCCAGCAGCTTCGAGGGACGTCGCAATGAGCAGTTCTTC.